This T cell receptor beta chain was sequenced in a study of beta chain features in type 1 diabetes (dated by TCRdb to 2016 to 2018). Broadly, across the study: Mean age, gender distribution, total cell number and subset yield did not differ between patients and healthy donors. A total of approximately 100,000,000 sorted cells were examined across all samples, and the number of cells per subset was strongly correlated with RNA yield. Regulatory and stem cell-like memory subsets were obtained from only 8 patients and roughly 8 healthy donors, while naive and central memory subsets were obtained from all 30 or so donors. The study compared TCRB repertoires of sorted circulating CD4+ T cell subsets between recently diagnosed type 1 diabetes patients and matched healthy donors. Study-level results and caveats: Shorter templates might have been favored by PCR, but patient and control samples were amplified and corrected together, so both groups would have been affected equally by any skew. Because cDNA rather than genomic DNA was sequenced, highly expressing activated cells could have been over-represented, although no difference in activation and CD3 levels was found between groups. At VDJ recombination sites, type 1 diabetes patients had fewer insertions and more deleted nucleotides, which implies abnormalities in thymic rearrangement. Naive, central memory and regulatory TCRB repertoires appeared to be more alike among patients than among healthy donors. Type 1 diabetes patients showed a moderate but significant shortening of TCRB CDR3 length in all four CD4+ subsets. Because the HLA sub-analyses included only small numbers of individuals, any influence of HLA type on TCRB rearrangement was left unresolved.

Each donor gave one peripheral blood draw, averaging approximately 120 mL, which was collected into heparinised tubes. A BD FACSAria II was used to sort naive, central memory, regulatory and stem cell-like memory CD4+ T cells with a panel that included CD45RO, CCR7, CD25, CD127, CD95 and CD27. Every sorted population had a purity above 98%. PBMCs were isolated immediately by Lymphoprep density gradient centrifugation and stained directly without culture. Samples were stained and sorted in pairs, with one healthy donor and one patient per experiment, so that batch effects were minimized. The High Capacity cDNA Reverse Transcription Kit was used to reverse transcribe all of the isolated RNA, meaning that expressed TCRB transcripts were what got sequenced. Deep immunoSEQ sequencing was applied to naive, central memory and regulatory T cell samples, giving an average of roughly 3.5 million total reads per sample. After sorted cells were lysed in RLT buffer, RNA was extracted with DNase-treated RNeasy Micro or Mini kits, with the choice depending on cell number. Each cell subset was processed separately to prevent cross-contamination, with patient and healthy donor samples processed together. The immunoSEQ multiplex PCR was used to amplify TCRB sequences from cDNA, generating 87-bp fragments that spanned the CDR3 region. Sequencing of the amplicons was performed on the Illumina HiSeq platform. Under the source paper's analysis protocol: PCR bias was corrected computationally using synthetic template baselines, and reads within Hamming distance 2 were collapsed, with unmergeable singletons discarded. Reads were aligned against IMGT to assign V, D and J genes, CDR3 length and insertions or deletions at six rearrangement sites. Within each subset, clonotype counts were normalized to the number of sorted cells before true diversity and Gini coefficients were calculated with the tcR R package. The overlap coefficient, calculated on TCRB nucleotide sequences, was used to quantify repertoire sharing. Out-of-frame TCRB sequences from naive cells were analyzed to stand in for the pre-selection repertoire. Here the immuneACCESS table is served through TCRdb, limited to in-frame sequences with V and J called. Missing clones are a known gap in these copies; in checked studies unresolved V genes cover under half, and the rest lacks a known reason. For V, J and clone size, that table is used; D and trimming come from the DNA. The sample data list about 650,000 clones, and 9.5% to 15% of these were observed just once. More than 0.1% of the sample is in the top ten clones.

As concerns this clone: Its antigen is still unknown. No base quality information exists; no much larger clone differs at one position.

Per the germline V gene, SNHLY is the CDR1 and FYNNEI is the CDR2. The CDR3 has 12 amino acids, counting the end cysteine and phenylalanine. Only the CDR3 region is kept as DNA, spanning 36 bases read in frame from base 1. V gives up 9 bases and J gives up 8 bases, and the segment between their germline ends measures 16 bases. The receptor was derived from a young man with type 1 diabetes. The sample taken for sequencing was naive CD4+ T cells from blood. This specimen's cell subset or site label, per the study, means: true naive CD4+ T cells. This sequence uses TRBV2 and TRBJ1-2; the D gene lacks a confident call. The nucleotide sequence is given as TGTGCCAGTACCACGCGGGTGCAGGGCTACACCTTC. This gives the protein CASTTRVQGYTF.